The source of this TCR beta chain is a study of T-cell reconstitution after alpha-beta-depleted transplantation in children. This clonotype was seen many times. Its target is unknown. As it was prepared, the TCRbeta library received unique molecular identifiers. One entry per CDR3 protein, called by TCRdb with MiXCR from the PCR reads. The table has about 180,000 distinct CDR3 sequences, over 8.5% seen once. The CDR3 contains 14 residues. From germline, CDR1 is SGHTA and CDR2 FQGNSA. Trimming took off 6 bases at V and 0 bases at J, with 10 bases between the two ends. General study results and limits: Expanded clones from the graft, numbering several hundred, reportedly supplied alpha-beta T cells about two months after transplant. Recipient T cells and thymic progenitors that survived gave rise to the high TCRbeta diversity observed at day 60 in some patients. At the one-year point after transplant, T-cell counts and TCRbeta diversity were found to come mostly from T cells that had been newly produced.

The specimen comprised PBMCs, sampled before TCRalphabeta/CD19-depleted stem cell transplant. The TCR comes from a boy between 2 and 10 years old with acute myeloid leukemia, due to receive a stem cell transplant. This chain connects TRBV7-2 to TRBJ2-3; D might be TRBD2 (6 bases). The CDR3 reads CASRAGGSTDTQYF. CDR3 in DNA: TGTGCCAGCAGGGCCGGGGGAAGCACAGATACGCAGTATTTT. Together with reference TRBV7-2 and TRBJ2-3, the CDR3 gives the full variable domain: GAGVSQSPSNKVTEKGKDVELRCDPISGHTALYWYRQSLGQGLEFLIYFQGNSAPDKSGLPSDRFSAERTGGSVSTLTIQRTQQEDSAVYLCASRAGGSTDTQYFGPGTRLTVL.